This T cell receptor (beta chain) was sequenced during a study of blood T cell repertoires in COVID-19. Whole-study context: Samples of COVID-19 (acute and convalescent) were obtained from the United States, Italy and Spain.

The CDR3 is made up of 15 amino acids. V dropped 0 bases and J dropped 7; count of bases not matched to a gene: 9. Germline loops: CDR1 SGHNT, CDR2 YYREEE (reference sequence). Sequenced by immunoSEQ multiplex PCR; TCRdb stores in-frame clones only, minus some. This table holds about 230,000 clones, about nine tenths found once. The TCR was taken from a young woman with acute COVID-19. What was sequenced was PBMCs or T cells enriched from blood (not recorded which). The rearrangement links TRBV5-4 to TRBJ2-5; 7 bases fit TRBD2. The CDR3 bases are TGTGCCAGCAGCTTGGTTGGTAGCGGGCCCGGGACCCAGTACTTC. It is translated as CASSLVGSGPGTQYF.